The rows below give T cell receptor beta chains drawn from one sample of a study of brain T cells in children with intractable seizures. The protocol was immunoSEQ multiplex PCR, while the TCRdb copy is restricted to in-frame clones and leaves out a portion. The data show a few hundred thousand clones, about 93% seen once. Sample: peripheral blood, taken around 5 months after surgery. The receptor set was obtained from a boy in the first two years of life with tuberous sclerosis and intractable seizures. Both conserved end residues are part of each CDR3. The D gene is left open where the match is weak. A clone size is listed for some rows: how often the clone was seen (once, few, many), or a class if it is expanded.

TRBJ2-7 | TRBV5-1 | - | - | CASSHGLKYEQYF | TGCGCCAGCAGCCATGGACTCAAATACGAGCAGTACTTC
TRBJ2-3 | TRBV6-5 | many | TRBD1 | CASSRDRDTDTQYF | TGTGCCAGCTCCCGGGACAGAGACACAGATACGCAGTATTTT
TRBJ2-7 | TRBV7-8 | - | - | CASSSPTARGEQYF | TGTGCCAGCAGCTCCCCGACAGCCCGGGGGGAGCAGTACTTC
TRBJ2-1 | TRBV2 | - | TRBD2 | CASRGLAGWEQFF | TGTGCCAGCAGGGGACTAGCGGGGTGGGAGCAGTTCTTC
TRBJ2-5 | TRBV7-8 | - | - | CASSPLETQYF | TGTGCCAGCAGCCCCCTCGAGACCCAGTACTTC
TRBJ2-5 | TRBV5-6 | - | - | CASSPAGINLKETQYF | TGTGCCAGCAGCCCCGCCGGGATAAATTTAAAAGAGACCCAGTACTTC
TRBJ2-2 | TRBV24-1 | - | - | CATSDLRVTGPNTGELFF | TGTGCCACCAGTGATTTGAGGGTGACTGGCCCGAACACCGGGGAGCTGTTTTTT
TRBJ1-1 | TRBV7-9 | - | TRBD1 | CASRSTTGAGTEAFF | TGTGCCAGCAGATCTACCACAGGGGCGGGCACTGAAGCTTTCTTT
TRBJ2-2 | TRBV6-5 | - | - | CASSYSRRSGELFF | TGTGCCAGCAGTTATTCTAGGAGGTCCGGGGAGCTGTTTTTT
TRBJ2-7 | TRBV7-8 | - | TRBD1 | CASSFGTGLYEQYF | TGTGCCAGCAGCTTTGGGACAGGACTCTACGAGCAGTACTTC
TRBJ1-3 | TRBV29-1 | - | - | CSVELGAGNTIYF | TGCAGCGTTGAATTGGGGGCCGGAAACACCATATATTTT
TRBJ2-1 | TRBV5-4 | - | TRBD2 | CASSIPGLADEQFF | TGTGCCAGCAGCATTCCGGGACTAGCGGATGAGCAGTTCTTC
TRBJ1-5 | TRBV21-1 | - | - | CASSKGGSNQPQHF | TGTGCCAGCAGCAAAGGGGGGAGCAATCAGCCCCAGCATTTT
TRBJ2-5 | TRBV9 | - | TRBD2 | CASSVASGRKETQYF | TGTGCCAGCAGCGTAGCTAGCGGGAGAAAAGAGACCCAGTACTTC
TRBJ2-7 | TRBV19 | - | - | CASSIKGTELQYF | TGTGCCAGTAGTATTAAGGGGACCGAGTTGCAGTACTTC
TRBJ2-2 | TRBV5-6 | - | - | CASSLEGNPGELFF | TGTGCCAGCAGCTTGGAGGGTAATCCCGGGGAGCTGTTTTTT
TRBJ2-1 | TRBV9 | - | TRBD2 | CASSPASGGAYNEQFF | TGTGCCAGCAGCCCAGCTAGCGGGGGGGCCTACAATGAGCAGTTCTTC
TRBJ2-7 | TRBV7-8 | - | - | CASSQSPDGSLYEQYF | TGTGCCAGCAGCCAGAGTCCCGACGGATCACTCTACGAGCAGTACTTC
TRBJ1-2 | TRBV5-5 | - | TRBD1 | CASSLDTLGTGGYGYTF | TGTGCCAGCAGCTTGGACACACTCGGGACAGGGGGCTATGGCTACACCTTC
TRBJ2-2 | TRBV20-1 | - | TRBD2 | CSATGGGELFF | TGCAGTGCGACGGGAGGTGGGGAGCTGTTTTTT
TRBJ1-1 | TRBV29-1 | - | - | CSVRGNTEAFF | TGCAGCGTCCGCGGAAACACTGAAGCTTTCTTT
TRBJ2-7 | TRBV6-1 | - | - | CASSEGTPRSYEQYF | TGTGCCAGCAGTGAGGGGACGCCCCGTTCCTACGAGCAGTACTTC
TRBJ2-4 | TRBV18 | - | - | CASSPEARGSAKNIQYF | TGTGCCAGCTCACCCGAAGCGAGGGGCTCAGCCAAAAACATTCAGTACTTC
TRBJ1-5 | TRBV4-2 | - | - | CASSQQGAYGGQPQHF | TGTGCCAGCAGCCAACAAGGGGCCTATGGGGGTCAGCCCCAGCATTTT
TRBJ1-2 | TRBV24-1 | - | TRBD1 | CATSDWGQGSGYTF | TGTGCCACCAGTGATTGGGGACAGGGATCTGGCTACACCTTC
TRBJ2-7 | TRBV27 | once | - | CASSLGLASEQYF | TGTGCCAGCAGTTTAGGCCTAGCCTCCGAGCAGTACTTC
TRBJ2-2 | TRBV7-3 | - | TRBD1 | CASSLSGTEAGELFF | TGTGCCAGCAGCTTAAGTGGGACAGAAGCCGGGGAGCTGTTTTTT
TRBJ2-7 | TRBV5-1 | - | - | CASSTGTSRGEQYF | TGCGCCAGCAGCACTGGGACTTCCCGGGGCGAGCAGTACTTC
TRBJ2-1 | TRBV7-9 | - | TRBD1 | CASSLSGQGAFEQFF | TGTGCCAGCAGCCTTAGCGGACAGGGGGCATTTGAGCAGTTCTTC
TRBJ2-7 | TRBV27 | - | - | CASSFGRSYEQYF | TGTGCCAGCAGTTTTGGCCGCTCCTACGAGCAGTACTTC
TRBJ1-4 | TRBV7-8 | - | - | CASSLSGEKLFF | TGTGCCAGCAGCTTATCGGGGGAAAAACTGTTTTTT
TRBJ2-1 | TRBV10-1 | - | TRBD2 | CAGTSGGGNYNEQFF | TGCGCCGGGACTAGCGGGGGGGGTAACTACAATGAGCAGTTCTTC
TRBJ1-5 | TRBV5-8 | - | - | CASSPAPSNQPQHF | TGTGCCAGCAGTCCGGCCCCTAGCAATCAGCCCCAGCATTTT
TRBJ1-1 | TRBV28 | once | - | CASTFTGGTEAFF | TGTGCCAGCACCTTCACTGGGGGTACTGAAGCTTTCTTT
TRBJ2-7 | TRBV6-5 | - | - | CASSPMGAYEQYF | TGTGCCAGCAGTCCCATGGGGGCCTACGAGCAGTACTTC
TRBJ2-1 | TRBV14 | once | - | CASSQWSRSEQFF | TGTGCCAGCAGCCAATGGTCTAGAAGTGAGCAGTTCTTC
TRBJ2-7 | TRBV6-5 | - | - | CASSRGALSSYEQYF | TGTGCCAGCAGCCGCGGGGCTCTTAGCTCCTACGAGCAGTACTTC
TRBJ2-7 | TRBV2 | - | TRBD1 | CASSTGTGGGEQYF | TGTGCCAGCAGCACCGGGACAGGGGGCGGTGAGCAGTACTTC
TRBJ1-1 | TRBV5-4 | - | TRBD1 | CASSSRTGVRTEAFF | TGTGCCAGCAGCTCCCGGACAGGGGTGAGGACTGAAGCTTTCTTT
TRBJ1-4 | TRBV7-9 | few | TRBD1 | CASSGQVPPSEKLFF | TGTGCCAGCAGCGGACAGGTTCCGCCGAGTGAAAAACTGTTTTTT
TRBJ1-2 | TRBV28 | - | - | CASSPTNYGYTF | TGTGCCAGCAGTCCGACTAACTATGGCTACACCTTC
TRBJ1-5 | TRBV28 | - | TRBD1 | CASSLLSGGFNQPQHF | TGTGCCAGCAGTTTATTGTCAGGGGGGTTCAATCAGCCCCAGCATTTT
TRBJ1-4 | TRBV25-1 | - | - | CASSDSFGRGNEKLFF | TGTGCCAGCAGTGACTCATTCGGACGGGGCAATGAAAAACTGTTTTTT
TRBJ2-5 | TRBV27 | - | - | CASSRQRAETQYF | TGTGCCAGCAGTCGTCAGCGGGCAGAGACCCAGTACTTC
TRBJ1-2 | TRBV29-1 | - | TRBD1 | CSVTGDSYGYTF | TGCAGCGTCACAGGGGACAGCTATGGCTACACCTTC
TRBJ2-7 | TRBV15 | - | - | CATSRDVRRAYEQYF | TGTGCCACCAGCAGAGATGTTAGAAGGGCCTACGAGCAGTACTTC
TRBJ1-6 | TRBV9 | - | - | CASSLHRDSPLHF | TGTGCCAGCAGCCTCCACAGGGATTCACCCCTCCACTTT
TRBJ2-7 | TRBV18 | - | - | CASSEQGRSSYEQYF | TGTGCCAGCTCAGAACAGGGCAGAAGCTCCTACGAGCAGTACTTC